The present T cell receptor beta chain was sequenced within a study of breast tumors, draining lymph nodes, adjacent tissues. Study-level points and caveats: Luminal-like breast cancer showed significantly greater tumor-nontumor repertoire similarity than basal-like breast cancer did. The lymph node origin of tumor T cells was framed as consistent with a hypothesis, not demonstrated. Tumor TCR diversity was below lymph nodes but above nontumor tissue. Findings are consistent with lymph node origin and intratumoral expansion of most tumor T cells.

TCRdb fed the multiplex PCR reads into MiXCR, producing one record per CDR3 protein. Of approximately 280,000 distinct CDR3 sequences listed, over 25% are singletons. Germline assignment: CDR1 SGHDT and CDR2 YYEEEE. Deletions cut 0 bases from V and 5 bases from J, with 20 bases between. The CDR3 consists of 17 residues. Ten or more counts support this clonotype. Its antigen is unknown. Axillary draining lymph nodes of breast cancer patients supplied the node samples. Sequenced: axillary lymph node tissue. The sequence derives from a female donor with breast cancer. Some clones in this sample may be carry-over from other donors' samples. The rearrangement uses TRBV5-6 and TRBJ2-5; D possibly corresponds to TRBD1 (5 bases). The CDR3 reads CASSLDYGVTGQETQYF. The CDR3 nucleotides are TGTGCCAGCAGCTTGGACTATGGTGTCACAGGTCAGGAGACCCAGTACTTC.